The rows below give T cell receptor beta chains drawn from one sample of a study of control samples from healthy donors and cancer patients. Clones were read by immunoSEQ multiplex PCR, and TCRdb kept only the in-frame ones, dropping some. The table lists over 150,000 clones, approximately 94% of them singletons. Sequencing input: PBMCs. Receptor source: a man aged 55 to 69 with colorectal cancer. CDR3s include the opening cysteine and the closing phenylalanine or tryptophan. Fields, in order: CDR3 DNA, CDR3 protein, clone size, J gene, V gene, D gene. A D gene is named only where the DNA matches it firmly. The size of a clone is reported for some rows only, either as once, few or many, or as a class for expanded clones.

CDR3 DNA: TGTGCCAGCAGTTCCACAGGGGGCATAGGAAACACCATATATTTT
CDR3 protein: CASSSTGGIGNTIYF
clone size: NA
J gene: TRBJ1-3
V gene: TRBV6-5
D gene: TRBD1

CDR3 DNA: TGTGCCAGCAGCTCAGGGGGCCTCTACGAGCAGTACTTC
CDR3 protein: CASSSGGLYEQYF
clone size: NA
J gene: TRBJ2-7
V gene: TRBV28
D gene: TRBD1

CDR3 DNA: TGCAGCGTTGGCTTAATGACTAGCGTGGTAGAGACCCAGTACTTC
CDR3 protein: CSVGLMTSVVETQYF
clone size: NA
J gene: TRBJ2-5
V gene: TRBV29-1
D gene: TRBD2

CDR3 DNA: TGTGCCAGCAGCCCTTCAGATGTATTAGGCTACACCTTC
CDR3 protein: CASSPSDVLGYTF
clone size: few
J gene: TRBJ1-2
V gene: TRBV12-3/TRBV12-4
D gene: NA

CDR3 DNA: TGTGCCAGCCAAGGGCAGGGGCACGGCGGGGAGCTGTTTTTT
CDR3 protein: CASQGQGHGGELFF
clone size: NA
J gene: TRBJ2-2
V gene: TRBV2
D gene: NA

CDR3 DNA: TGTGCCAGCAGCAGTTACACAGGGGGGAGTGAAAAACTGTTTTTT
CDR3 protein: CASSSYTGGSEKLFF
clone size: NA
J gene: TRBJ1-4
V gene: TRBV27
D gene: TRBD1

CDR3 DNA: TGCGCCAGCAGCCTAGGGACTAGCGGGGGGGCAGATACGCAGTATTTT
CDR3 protein: CASSLGTSGGADTQYF
clone size: NA
J gene: TRBJ2-3
V gene: TRBV5-1
D gene: TRBD2

CDR3 DNA: TGTGCCAGCAGCTTCGGACAGGGGGAGACCCAGTACTTC
CDR3 protein: CASSFGQGETQYF
clone size: NA
J gene: TRBJ2-5
V gene: TRBV9
D gene: TRBD1

CDR3 DNA: TGTGCCAGCAGTGCTACGGGGAAAGGGTGGAATCAGCCCCAGCATTTT
CDR3 protein: CASSATGKGWNQPQHF
clone size: NA
J gene: TRBJ1-5
V gene: TRBV6-1
D gene: NA

CDR3 DNA: TGTGCCAGTAGTATGGGGGACAAAAACATTCAGTACTTC
CDR3 protein: CASSMGDKNIQYF
clone size: NA
J gene: TRBJ2-4
V gene: TRBV19
D gene: NA

CDR3 DNA: TGTGCCAGCAGTTATATCGGGACAGGGAGGATCTATGGCTACACCTTC
CDR3 protein: CASSYIGTGRIYGYTF
clone size: once
J gene: TRBJ1-2
V gene: TRBV28
D gene: TRBD1

CDR3 DNA: TGTGCCAGCAGCTTGTTGCGCAGGGTCTTCACTGAAGCTTTCTTT
CDR3 protein: CASSLLRRVFTEAFF
clone size: NA
J gene: TRBJ1-1
V gene: TRBV5-6
D gene: NA

CDR3 DNA: TGTGCCAGCAGCCAATGGACAGGTAATAGCAATCAGCCCCAGCATTTT
CDR3 protein: CASSQWTGNSNQPQHF
clone size: NA
J gene: TRBJ1-5
V gene: TRBV5-4
D gene: TRBD1

CDR3 DNA: TGTGCCAGCAGTACCCCAGGAGCCACTAATCAGCCCCAGCATTTT
CDR3 protein: CASSTPGATNQPQHF
clone size: once
J gene: TRBJ1-5
V gene: TRBV6-5
D gene: NA

CDR3 DNA: TGTGCCAGCAGTGAATTAGCTTCGGGGGATCTTTTGGGCAATGAGCAGTTCTTC
CDR3 protein: CASSELASGDLLGNEQFF
clone size: NA
J gene: TRBJ2-1
V gene: TRBV6-1
D gene: NA

CDR3 DNA: TGTGCCTGGAATCTAGGGGGCACAGATACGCAGTATTTT
CDR3 protein: CAWNLGGTDTQYF
clone size: NA
J gene: TRBJ2-3
V gene: TRBV30
D gene: NA

CDR3 DNA: TGTGCCAGTAGTAAAAACAGGGGGAGAGGCACAGATACGCAGTATTTT
CDR3 protein: CASSKNRGRGTDTQYF
clone size: once
J gene: TRBJ2-3
V gene: TRBV19
D gene: TRBD1

CDR3 DNA: TGTGCCTCCTTCAGGGGATTCGGAGAGCAGTACTTC
CDR3 protein: CASFRGFGEQYF
clone size: NA
J gene: TRBJ2-7
V gene: TRBV7-5
D gene: NA

CDR3 DNA: TGTGCCAGCAGAGCCGAGACAGGCATCTATGGCTACACCTTC
CDR3 protein: CASRAETGIYGYTF
clone size: NA
J gene: TRBJ1-2
V gene: TRBV6-5
D gene: NA

CDR3 DNA: TGTGCCATCAGTGAAGAGGGCGCCGGATATGGCTACACCTTC
CDR3 protein: CAISEEGAGYGYTF
clone size: NA
J gene: TRBJ1-2
V gene: TRBV10-3
D gene: NA

CDR3 DNA: TGCGCCAGCCACCCGGGGCAGGGGGGAAAGGGCTACACCTTC
CDR3 protein: CASHPGQGGKGYTF
clone size: NA
J gene: TRBJ1-2
V gene: TRBV10-2
D gene: TRBD1

CDR3 DNA: TGTGCCACCAGCAGAGCCCCGGGACTGTCGCCCACTGAAGCTTTCTTT
CDR3 protein: CATSRAPGLSPTEAFF
clone size: NA
J gene: TRBJ1-1
V gene: TRBV15
D gene: NA

CDR3 DNA: TGTGCCAGCAGCTCAGGGGCCTTGACAGGCCCAAATCAGCCCCAGCATTTT
CDR3 protein: CASSSGALTGPNQPQHF
clone size: NA
J gene: TRBJ1-5
V gene: TRBV25-1
D gene: NA

CDR3 DNA: TGTGCCAGCATGGGACAGGAGGGTACTGAAGCTTTCTTT
CDR3 protein: CASMGQEGTEAFF
clone size: NA
J gene: TRBJ1-1
V gene: TRBV9
D gene: TRBD1

CDR3 DNA: TGCGCCAGCAGCCAAGTCCCGGGACAGGGTGCGGGCTACACCTTC
CDR3 protein: CASSQVPGQGAGYTF
clone size: NA
J gene: TRBJ1-2
V gene: TRBV4-1
D gene: TRBD1

CDR3 DNA: TGTGCCAGCAGCCAGCAGGGGGCCGGGGAGCTGTTTTTT
CDR3 protein: CASSQQGAGELFF
clone size: once
J gene: TRBJ2-2
V gene: TRBV3-1/TRBV3-2
D gene: TRBD1

CDR3 DNA: TGCGCCAGCAGCCCAGGGACGGTCTACGAGCAGTACTTC
CDR3 protein: CASSPGTVYEQYF
clone size: NA
J gene: TRBJ2-7
V gene: TRBV5-1
D gene: NA

CDR3 DNA: TGTGCCAGCAGCCCTGGCAGGGCTAGCACAGATACGCAGTATTTT
CDR3 protein: CASSPGRASTDTQYF
clone size: NA
J gene: TRBJ2-3
V gene: TRBV7-2
D gene: NA

CDR3 DNA: TGTGCCAGCAGTGGTGGGGTCGGAAACACCATATATTTT
CDR3 protein: CASSGGVGNTIYF
clone size: NA
J gene: TRBJ1-3
V gene: TRBV2
D gene: NA

CDR3 DNA: TGTGCCATCAGTGGTAGTCCCGGGACAGGAAATGAGCAGTTCTTC
CDR3 protein: CAISGSPGTGNEQFF
clone size: once
J gene: TRBJ2-1
V gene: TRBV10-3
D gene: TRBD1

CDR3 DNA: TGTGCCAGCAGTGCGATACTACCCTACAATGAGCAGTTCTTC
CDR3 protein: CASSAILPYNEQFF
clone size: NA
J gene: TRBJ2-1
V gene: TRBV2
D gene: NA

CDR3 DNA: TGCGCCAGCAGCCTCTTAACCGATACGCAGTATTTT
CDR3 protein: CASSLLTDTQYF
clone size: NA
J gene: TRBJ2-3
V gene: TRBV5-1
D gene: NA

CDR3 DNA: TGTGCCAGCAGTGCCTCGTTGGGGCCCCAGCATTTT
CDR3 protein: CASSASLGPQHF
clone size: NA
J gene: TRBJ1-5
V gene: TRBV2
D gene: NA

CDR3 DNA: TGTGCCAGCAGTTACCCGCAGGGGGACACCGGGGAGCTGTTTTTT
CDR3 protein: CASSYPQGDTGELFF
clone size: NA
J gene: TRBJ2-2
V gene: TRBV6-6
D gene: TRBD1

CDR3 DNA: TGTGCCAGCAGTCCCGGGACAGGGGCCGCGAGACACCACTTT
CDR3 protein: CASSPGTGAARHHF
clone size: NA
J gene: TRBJ1-6
V gene: TRBV6-5
D gene: TRBD1

CDR3 DNA: TGTGCCAGCAGTTCCCGGACTAGCGGGGGGGCCCGGGAGACCCAGTACTTC
CDR3 protein: CASSSRTSGGARETQYF
clone size: NA
J gene: TRBJ2-5
V gene: TRBV6-2/TRBV6-3
D gene: TRBD2

CDR3 DNA: TGCGCCAGCAGCCCAAGGGGGCTCGAGTCCTACGAGCAGTACTTC
CDR3 protein: CASSPRGLESYEQYF
clone size: NA
J gene: TRBJ2-7
V gene: TRBV5-1
D gene: TRBD1

CDR3 DNA: TGTGCCAGCAGTAGGGAGGGGGGGACTGAAGCTTTCTTT
CDR3 protein: CASSREGGTEAFF
clone size: NA
J gene: TRBJ1-1
V gene: TRBV12-3/TRBV12-4
D gene: NA

CDR3 DNA: TGTGCCAGCAGTTTAAACAGTTGGAATTCACCCCTCCACTTT
CDR3 protein: CASSLNSWNSPLHF
clone size: NA
J gene: TRBJ1-6
V gene: TRBV28
D gene: NA